This record concerns one T cell receptor beta chain sequence. This clone was observed a single time. This clone's antigen is unknown. Base qualities are not recorded, but no much larger clone differs from it by a single base. These data are taken from a study of technical replicates of blood from a few donors (dated by TCRdb to about 2017). Receptor libraries were prepared by the immunoSEQ multiplex PCR assay. In TCRdb, the immuneACCESS table is reduced to in-frame sequences with V and J assigned. These tables do not hold every clone; where another copy was compared, an unresolved V gene accounts for under half, and the others remain unexplained. For this sample the table gives about 13,000 clones, of which approximately 95% were detected only once. The ten largest clones add up to roughly 7.1% of the sample. Based on the germline V gene, the CDR1 and CDR2 sequences are SQVTM and ANQGSEA. Measured from the cysteine to the phenylalanine, the CDR3 is 12 residues long. Only the CDR3 region is kept as DNA, spanning 36 bases read in frame from base 1. The V end loses 1 base and the J end loses 5 bases, and a stretch of 8 bases separates them.

Input material: PBMCs. The V gene is TRBV29-1 and the J gene is TRBJ2-5; the D gene assignment is ambiguous. The TCR comes from a human donor in good health. The sequence in DNA is TGCAGCGTTGAAGTAGCCGGGGAGACCCAGTACTTC. This codes for CSVEVAGETQYF.